This paragraph reports one T cell receptor beta chain. Its recognized antigen is unknown. Per-nucleotide qualities are absent, and no much larger clonotype sits a single base away. Libraries came from the immunoSEQ multiplex PCR assay. DNA from the cultured, isolated CD4+ T cells was subjected to TCR beta CDR3 sequencing. Per the authors' processing: Non-productive TCR sequences were discarded, and reads were trimmed to the CDR3 region, with only CDR3s of 7 or more amino acids retained. The MANAFEST web app was used to identify antigen-specific clonotypes by comparing expansion in peptide wells with expansion in reference cultures. To be called positive, a clone needed expansion at FDR<0.05 compared with the reference and with all other wells, an odds ratio greater than 5, and a frequency greater than 0.1% in two replicate wells. A clonotype was defined as cross-reactive if the clonotype was significantly expanded both in SARS-CoV-2 spike wells and in at least one common cold coronavirus spike condition. CDR3 similarity was assessed by Levenshtein distance with the stringdist R package, and unrooted trees were built with ape in R 3.6.1. Imported from immuneACCESS, the table was reduced by TCRdb to in-frame sequences with V and J called. These copies leave out some clones; in studies compared against another copy, an unresolved V gene accounts for under half, and the cause of the remainder is not known. V, J and clone size were drawn from that table, and D and trimming were deduced from the DNA. The sample table records around 20,000 clones; less than 85% of these occur just once. The leading ten clones occupy approximately 16% of the sample.

At the junction V is shortened by 2 bases and J by 3 bases, with 14 bases in between. The germline V gene provides CDR1 KGHSH and CDR2 LQKENI. Including the terminal cysteine and phenylalanine, the CDR3 comprises 16 residues. The DNA shown is the 48-base CDR3, in frame from base 1. This specimen comes from a study of vaccination effects on CD4 cells after COVID-19 (dated by TCRdb to the early 2020s). For the study in its entirety: Each participant got two doses of an mRNA SARS-CoV-2 vaccine, either BNT162b2 or mRNA-1273. A total of approximately 9 COVID-19 convalescent patients and a handful of SARS-CoV-2-naive healthy vaccine recipients were included in the full study. Cultures from other donors in the study were sequenced with the Oncomine TCR Beta short-read assay on an Illumina iSeq 100. The study compared SARS-CoV-2 spike-specific CD4+ TCR repertoires before and after mRNA vaccination in COVID-19 convalescent patients and infection-naive vaccine recipients. Overall study outcomes, separate from this receptor: In healthy vaccine recipients, vaccine-induced clones were almost all SARS-CoV-2 mono-reactive, with only 1 of 255 being cross-reactive with common cold coronaviruses. Only a small number of convalescent patients were included, and no early post-infection timepoints were available, which limited the study. Marked clonal contraction was observed in both infection-induced and vaccine-induced clones at late post-vaccination timepoints, consistent with waning T cell responses.

In the ViraFEST assay, PBMC were stimulated with viral peptide pools, and antigen-specific CD4+ T cell clonotypes were then identified by expansion using TCR sequencing. After about 10 days of culture, CD4+ T cells were isolated with the EasySep CD4+ T cell isolation kit. Negative nucleocapsid antibody results before and after vaccination confirmed that the healthy vaccine recipients had no prior SARS-CoV-2 infection. Each well held over 1.5 million PBMC cultured in IMDM containing around 5% human AB serum, around 10 IU/ml IL-2 and gentamicin, along with 8 to 10 ug/ml peptides. On days 3 and 7, half of the culture medium was replaced with fresh IL-2-containing medium. Unless noted otherwise, every peptide stimulation condition was cultured in triplicate wells. Using Ficoll-Paque Plus gradient centrifugation, PBMC were separated from whole blood and then either used fresh or cryopreserved at -140C. The overlapping peptide pools covered the spike proteins of SARS-CoV-2 as well as those of the common cold coronaviruses HCoV-NL63, HCoV-OC43 and HCoV-229E. The QIAamp micro DNA kit was used to extract genomic DNA from the cultured CD4+ T cells.

Sequenced material: CD4+ T cells from PBMCs cultured with HCoV-229E spike peptides, taken before COVID-19 vaccination. Sample cell subset or site, as interpreted from the label and publication: HCoV-229E spike overlapping peptide pool stimulation. The V and J genes are TRBV18 and TRBJ1-5; TRBD1 is a weak D gene call, 5 bases matching. This clonotype originated in a human donor who received a COVID-19 vaccine. The DNA sequence is as follows: TGTGCCAGCTCACCAAACGAAGGGACCCTCAATCAGCCCCAGCATTTT. Its product reads: CASSPNEGTLNQPQHF.